The rows below give T cell receptor beta chains drawn from one sample of a study of T cells in Graves' hyperthyroidism and ophthalmopathy. Each CDR3 protein gets one entry after TCRdb re-called the multiplex PCR reads with MiXCR. The sample yields around 400,000 distinct CDR3 sequences, 13% seen once. Material for sequencing was blood. Receptors originate from a woman between 18 and 29 years old with Graves' hyperthyroidism. CDR3s include the opening cysteine and the closing phenylalanine or tryptophan. The D gene is left open where the match is weak. Size is omitted from some rows. Given values are once, few, many or a class for expanded clones.

CDR3 | DNA | V | size | J | D
CSASDRDQPQHF | TGCAGTGCTAGTGACAGGGATCAGCCCCAGCATTTT | TRBV20-1 | many | TRBJ1-5 | TRBD1
CSGLGGGNTGELFF | TGCAGTGGGCTGGGTGGAGGGAACACCGGGGAGCTGTTTTTT | TRBV20-1 | many | TRBJ2-2 | NA
CASRYDRGIYEQYF | TGCGCCAGCAGATACGACAGGGGAATCTACGAGCAGTACTTC | TRBV5-1 | many | TRBJ2-7 | TRBD1
CASSLGQGSNQPQHF | TGTGCCAGCAGTTTAGGACAGGGTAGCAATCAGCCCCAGCATTTT | TRBV28 | many | TRBJ1-5 | TRBD1
CSAEDPPGYGYTF | TGCAGCGCCGAAGACCCACCAGGCTATGGCTACACCTTC | TRBV29-1 | many | TRBJ1-2 | NA
CASGLPGPGYTEAFF | TGTGCCAGCGGGCTCCCCGGGCCGGGGTACACTGAAGCTTTCTTT | TRBV27 | many | TRBJ1-1 | NA
CSAPSWRQSSTDTQYF | TGCAGTGCTCCCTCCTGGCGCCAATCTAGCACAGATACGCAGTATTTT | TRBV20-1 | many | TRBJ2-3 | NA
CASSQDGTGREQYF | TGCGCCAGCAGCCAAGATGGGACAGGTCGTGAGCAGTACTTC | TRBV4-3 | few | TRBJ2-7 | TRBD1
CASSLARDRGHTEAFF | TGTGCCAGCAGCTTAGCCCGGGACAGGGGACACACTGAAGCTTTCTTT | TRBV7-2 | NA | TRBJ1-1 | TRBD1
CASSEVVDTQYF | TGTGCCAGCAGTGAGGTAGTGGATACGCAGTATTTT | TRBV2 | NA | TRBJ2-3 | NA
CSARDQVAESYEQYF | TGCAGTGCTAGAGATCAGGTAGCGGAGTCCTACGAGCAGTACTTC | TRBV20-1 | many | TRBJ2-7 | NA
CASSLVGSGITYNEQFF | TGCGCCAGCAGCTTGGTTGGTAGCGGGATTACGTACAATGAGCAGTTCTTC | TRBV5-1 | NA | TRBJ2-1 | TRBD2
CASSRLAGEGTDTQYF | TGCGCCAGCAGCCGTCTAGCGGGGGAAGGGACAGATACGCAGTATTTT | TRBV5-1 | many | TRBJ2-3 | TRBD2
CASSVGPNNEQFF | TGTGCCAGCAGTGTCGGGCCAAACAATGAGCAGTTCTTC | TRBV2 | many | TRBJ2-1 | NA
CASSEASTGNQPQHF | TGTGCCAGCAGTGAAGCGTCTACGGGGAACCAGCCCCAGCATTTT | TRBV2 | many | TRBJ1-5 | NA
CASSGVGASLNTEAFF | TGTGCCAGCAGTGGGGTCGGGGCTTCCTTGAACACTGAAGCTTTCTTT | TRBV2 | few | TRBJ1-1 | NA
CASSLTSGSIGENEQFF | TGTGCCAGCAGCTTAACTAGCGGGAGTATCGGAGAGAATGAGCAGTTCTTC | TRBV11-1 | many | TRBJ2-1 | TRBD2
CASSSRAYYEQYF | TGTGCCAGCAGTTCCCGGGCCTATTACGAGCAGTACTTC | TRBV12-3/TRBV12-4 | many | TRBJ2-7 | NA
CASSSGTSGRGYEQYF | TGTGCCAGCAGTTCCGGGACTAGCGGGAGGGGCTACGAGCAGTACTTC | TRBV27 | few | TRBJ2-7 | TRBD2
CASGLGRPRGPNYGYTF | TGTGCCAGCGGTTTGGGCAGGCCCCGAGGTCCTAACTATGGCTACACCTTC | TRBV12-3/TRBV12-4 | many | TRBJ1-2 | NA
CASSRDAAYEQYF | TGTGCCAGCAGTAGGGACGCAGCCTACGAGCAGTACTTC | TRBV5-6 | many | TRBJ2-7 | NA
CSVERDHNEQFF | TGCAGCGTTGAACGGGACCACAATGAGCAGTTCTTC | TRBV29-1 | many | TRBJ2-1 | NA
CARSLDVNEQFF | TGTGCCCGCAGCTTAGACGTGAATGAGCAGTTCTTC | TRBV7-6 | once | TRBJ2-1 | NA
CASSTGRAVITEAFF | TGCGCCAGCTCGACAGGAAGGGCGGTTATCACTGAAGCTTTCTTT | TRBV5-1 | many | TRBJ1-1 | NA
CASSPPTSALNNEQFF | TGTGCCAGCAGCCCCCCGACTAGCGCCCTTAACAATGAGCAGTTCTTC | TRBV5-6 | few | TRBJ2-1 | TRBD2
CASTPSGGAEWETQYF | TGTGCCAGCACCCCTAGCGGGGGGGCCGAGTGGGAGACCCAGTACTTC | TRBV3-1 | NA | TRBJ2-5 | TRBD2
CASSPRDRVHEQYF | TGTGCCAGCAGCCCGAGGGACAGGGTCCACGAGCAGTACTTC | TRBV5-4 | NA | TRBJ2-7 | TRBD1
CASSQDSVQGNEKLFF | TGTGCCAGCAGCCAAGATTCGGTCCAGGGGAATGAAAAACTGTTTTTT | TRBV4-2 | few | TRBJ1-4 | NA
CASSLEGVTNTGELFF | TGTGCCAGCAGCTTAGAAGGGGTGACGAACACCGGGGAGCTGTTTTTT | TRBV7-2 | many | TRBJ2-2 | NA
CASSLQGDLGGNTIYF | TGTGCCAGCAGTCTTCAAGGGGATTTGGGTGGAAACACCATATATTTT | TRBV28 | few | TRBJ1-3 | NA
CAWSHGRPDYNEQFF | TGTGCCTGGAGCCACGGCAGGCCCGACTACAATGAGCAGTTCTTC | TRBV30 | many | TRBJ2-1 | NA
CSASRRGSGANVLTF | TGCAGTGCTTCAAGGAGGGGCTCTGGGGCCAACGTCCTGACTTTC | TRBV20-1 | NA | TRBJ2-6 | NA
CASRRVISGNTIYF | TGTGCCAGCAGGCGGGTGATCTCTGGAAACACCATATATTTT | TRBV2 | few | TRBJ1-3 | NA
CASSPPKNSGANVLTF | TGTGCCAGCTCACCTCCCAAAAACTCTGGGGCCAACGTCCTGACTTTC | TRBV18 | few | TRBJ2-6 | NA
CAISHAGGMNSEAFF | TGTGCCATCAGTCACGCGGGAGGGATGAACTCGGAAGCTTTCTTT | TRBV10-3 | NA | TRBJ1-1 | NA
CASSRSGTGTYEQYF | TGCGCCAGCAGCCGGTCAGGGACAGGGACCTACGAGCAGTACTTC | TRBV4-3 | NA | TRBJ2-7 | TRBD1
CASSLKQTYEQYF | TGTGCCAGCAGTTTGAAACAGACCTACGAGCAGTACTTC | TRBV27 | many | TRBJ2-7 | NA
CASSRSEGLRAFF | TGTGCCAGCAGTCGTTCTGAGGGTCTTCGAGCTTTCTTT | TRBV14 | many | TRBJ1-1 | NA
CASSISGGGNQPQHF | TGCGCCAGCAGCATTTCAGGGGGGGGCAATCAGCCCCAGCATTTT | TRBV5-1 | many | TRBJ1-5 | TRBD1
CAIRGALGNGTDTQYF | TGTGCCATCCGGGGGGCCCTCGGGAACGGCACAGATACGCAGTATTTT | TRBV10-3 | NA | TRBJ2-3 | NA
CASSLGRNNEKLFF | TGTGCCAGCAGTTTAGGGCGGAATAATGAAAAACTGTTTTTT | TRBV28 | few | TRBJ1-4 | NA
CSVESAKTGELFF | TGCAGCGTTGAAAGCGCGAAGACCGGGGAGCTGTTTTTT | TRBV29-1 | many | TRBJ2-2 | NA